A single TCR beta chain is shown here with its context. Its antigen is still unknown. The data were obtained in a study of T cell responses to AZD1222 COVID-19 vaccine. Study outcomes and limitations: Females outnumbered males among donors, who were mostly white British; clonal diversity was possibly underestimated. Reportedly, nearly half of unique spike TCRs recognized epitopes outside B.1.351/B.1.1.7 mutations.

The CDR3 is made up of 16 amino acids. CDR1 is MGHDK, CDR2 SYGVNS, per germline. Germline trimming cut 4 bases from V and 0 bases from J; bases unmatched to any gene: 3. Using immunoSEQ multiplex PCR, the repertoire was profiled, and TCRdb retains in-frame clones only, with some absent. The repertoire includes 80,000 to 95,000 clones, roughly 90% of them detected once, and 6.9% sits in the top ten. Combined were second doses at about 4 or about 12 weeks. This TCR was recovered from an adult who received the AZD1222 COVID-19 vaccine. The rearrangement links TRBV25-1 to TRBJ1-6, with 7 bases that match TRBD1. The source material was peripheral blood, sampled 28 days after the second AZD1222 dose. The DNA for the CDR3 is TGTGCCAGCAGTGGTTCAGGGGGCTCCTATAATTCACCCCTCCACTTT. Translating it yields CASSGSGGSYNSPLHF.